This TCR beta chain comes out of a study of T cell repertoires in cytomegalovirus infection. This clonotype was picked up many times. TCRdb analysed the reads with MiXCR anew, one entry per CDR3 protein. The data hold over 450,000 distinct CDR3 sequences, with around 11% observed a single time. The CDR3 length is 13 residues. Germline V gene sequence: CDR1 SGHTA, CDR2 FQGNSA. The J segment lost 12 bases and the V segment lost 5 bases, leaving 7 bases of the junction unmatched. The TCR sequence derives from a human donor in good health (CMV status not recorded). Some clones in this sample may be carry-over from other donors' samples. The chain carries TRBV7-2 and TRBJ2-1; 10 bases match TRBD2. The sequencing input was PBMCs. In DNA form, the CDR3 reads TGTGCCAGCAGCCCGATAGCGGGAGGTGCGCAGTTCTTC. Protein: CASSPIAGGAQFF.